This section outlines one T cell receptor beta chain sequence together with its context. Its antigen remains undetermined. No quality values exist for individual bases; no much larger clone is one base distant. Peripheral blood CD8+ and CD4+ T cells from healthy donors, Susac syndrome patients and multiple sclerosis patients were profiled by high-throughput TCR beta sequencing. The Susac syndrome patients fulfilled recently defined diagnostic criteria for definite or probable disease. Bulk CD8+ and CD4+ T cells were purified by magnetic negative isolation, whereas CD8+ TEMRA cells were enriched by FACS. Blood was collected in EDTA tubes and processed within 24 hours, with PBMCs isolated through density gradient centrifugation. PBMCs destined for TCR sequencing were cryopreserved in liquid nitrogen and later thawed in a 37 °C water bath. Purity of sorted or isolated CD4+, CD8+ and CD8+ TEMRA cells was at least 90%.

RNA was extracted using the RNeasy kit, and roughly 0.5 to 1 ug of the RNA was reverse transcribed with random hexamers. The immunoSEQ multiplex PCR assay, covering 54 Vbeta and 13 Jbeta segments, was used to amplify TCR beta CDR3 regions. PCR amplification bias was corrected by using a synthetic template baseline for primer optimization and computational correction. Per the source publication's procedure: Reads were annotated to V, D and J genes according to IMGT and were analyzed with immunoSEQ Analyzer, with only productive sequences retained. To calculate clonality, Shannon entropy was normalized by log2 of the number of productive unique sequences and then subtracted from one. For each patient and control, public and private clones were evaluated among the 100 most prevalent clones. Clones were defined as Susac-specific when absent from the healthy and MS cohorts, from over a thousand published viral clones and from other ImmuneACCESS disease sequences. TCRdb reprocessing: public reads trimmed at Q25 with fastp, clones called with MiXCR, in-frame beta chains kept. When rows share a CDR3 protein, they turn into one entry using the most common DNA and genes. TCRdb, not the authors, supplied the V and J calls. The sample yields some 77,000 distinct CDR3 sequences; about 93% were counted once. The top ten clonotypes cover around 0.48% of the sample.

The sample belongs to a study of CD8 T cells in Susac syndrome (dated by TCRdb to about 2019). About the investigation overall: Among the Susac syndrome patients who were sequenced, clinically active disease was present in six and clinical remission was observed in 8 or 9. At the time of blood withdrawal, Susac syndrome patients were either therapy-naive, taking corticosteroids (with some also receiving IVIg), or on IVIg alone. Repertoire sequencing was used to test whether CD8+ T cell activation and differentiation in Susac syndrome was antigen driven.

General findings and caveats noted by the study authors: The number of individuals in the TCR sequencing and HLA analysis was recognized as being relatively small. The CD4+ T cell repertoire of patients with Susac syndrome showed no detectable clonal expansion.

The trim is 4 bases for V and 2 bases for J, with a gap of 15 bases between the germline ends. Based on the germline V gene (reference sequence), the CDR1 and CDR2 sequences are LGHDT and YNNKEL. The CDR3 contains 15 residues, cysteine and phenylalanine counted. Only CDR3 DNA is held: 45 bases, read in frame from base 1. Sequenced: CD4+ T cells from PBMCs. The clonotype comes from a human donor with Susac syndrome. Recombination connected TRBV3-1 to TRBJ2-7, with the D call tentatively TRBD1 or TRBD2, each fitting 6 bases. The bases are TGTGCCAGCAGCCCCCTTCGGGGGCTACCCTACGAGCAGTACTTC. Its protein product is CASSPLRGLPYEQYF.